The rows below give T cell receptor beta chains drawn from one sample of a study of shared clonotypes between healthy human individuals. Some clones are missing from TCRdb's copy, which holds only in-frame ones; the method was immunoSEQ multiplex PCR. The data contain roughly 2 million clones, about 95% of them singletons. Material for sequencing was naive CD8+ T cells sorted from blood. All receptors come from a man between 18 and 29 years old in good health. Each CDR3 is given with its conserved first and last residue. D genes are given only for firm matches. Clone size is stated in some rows and not others, as once, few, many or a class when expanded.

clone_size j_call v_call d_call cdr3_aa cdr3_nt
NA TRBJ1-4 TRBV5-1 TRBD1 CASSAGTGGRIEKLFF TGCGCCAGCAGCGCCGGGACAGGGGGCCGAATTGAAAAACTGTTTTTT
few TRBJ2-7 TRBV11-2 NA CASSLGQSYEQYF TGTGCCAGCAGCTTAGGGCAGTCCTACGAGCAGTACTTC
NA TRBJ2-5 TRBV19 TRBD1 CASSIYDRGGLETQYF TGTGCCAGTAGTATCTACGACAGGGGGGGATTGGAGACCCAGTACTTC
NA TRBJ2-3 TRBV27 TRBD2 CASRSGGPFDTQYF TGTGCCAGCCGTAGCGGGGGGCCATTTGATACGCAGTATTTT
NA TRBJ2-3 TRBV5-4 TRBD2 CASSHAPGLASPDTQYF TGTGCCAGCAGCCATGCTCCGGGACTAGCGAGTCCAGATACGCAGTATTTT
NA TRBJ2-7 TRBV5-1 NA CASSLGAGGTPYEQYF TGCGCCAGCAGCTTGGGGGCCGGCGGGACCCCCTACGAGCAGTACTTC
NA TRBJ2-5 TRBV30 TRBD1 CAWSVGAGGSSETQYF TGTGCCTGGAGTGTTGGGGCAGGGGGATCCTCGGAGACCCAGTACTTC
NA TRBJ2-7 TRBV6-5 TRBD2 CASSYGSGGAGEQYF TGTGCCAGCAGTTACGGGAGCGGGGGGGCCGGCGAGCAGTACTTC
NA TRBJ2-1 TRBV30 NA CAFDVADPKGDEQFF TGTGCCTTCGACGTCGCGGACCCTAAAGGCGATGAGCAGTTCTTC
once TRBJ2-7 TRBV27 TRBD2 CASSSLAGPIEQYF TGTGCCAGCAGTTCGCTAGCGGGCCCCATAGAGCAGTACTTC
NA TRBJ1-1 TRBV27 NA CASSLFQAHTEAFF TGTGCCAGCAGTTTATTTCAGGCACACACTGAAGCTTTCTTT
NA TRBJ2-5 TRBV2 TRBD2 CASSEGTSGQETQYF TGTGCCAGCAGTGAGGGGACTAGCGGCCAAGAGACCCAGTACTTC
NA TRBJ2-3 TRBV6-6 NA CASRNNRVASTDTQYF TGTGCCAGCAGAAACAACAGGGTTGCTAGCACAGATACGCAGTATTTT
NA TRBJ2-7 TRBV13 NA CASSLSHYEQYF TGTGCCAGCAGCCTCTCACATTACGAGCAGTACTTC
NA TRBJ1-1 TRBV5-4 TRBD1 CASSDRVSAEAFF TGTGCCAGCAGCGACAGGGTCAGCGCTGAAGCTTTCTTT
NA TRBJ1-3 TRBV6-1 NA CASSVLGAGNTIYF TGTGCCAGCAGTGTTCTCGGTGCGGGAAACACCATATATTTT
NA TRBJ2-3 TRBV7-2 NA CASSLPSGTDTQYF TGTGCCAGCAGCTTACCTAGCGGCACAGATACGCAGTATTTT
NA TRBJ1-6 TRBV6-5 NA CASSSSDLGDSPLHF TGTGCCAGCAGTTCGTCGGATCTAGGGGATTCACCCCTCCACTTT
NA TRBJ1-5 TRBV2 NA CATLGRAGQPQHF TGTGCCACCCTGGGGAGGGCTGGGCAGCCCCAGCATTTT
NA TRBJ2-7 TRBV6-5 TRBD1 CASSYGTGTSEQYF TGTGCCAGCAGTTACGGGACAGGGACTTCCGAGCAGTACTTC
NA TRBJ1-2 TRBV21-1 NA CANIFTGGNYGYTF TGTGCCAACATATTCACAGGGGGCAACTATGGCTACACCTTC
NA TRBJ1-5 TRBV27 NA CASSLLTDNQPQHF TGTGCCAGCAGTTTATTAACAGATAATCAGCCCCAGCATTTT
NA TRBJ1-2 TRBV9 TRBD1 CASSVGQANYGYTF TGTGCCAGCAGCGTCGGACAGGCTAACTATGGCTACACCTTC
NA TRBJ2-7 TRBV28 TRBD1 CASSYAGGSYEQYF TGTGCCAGCAGTTACGCAGGGGGAAGCTACGAGCAGTACTTC
NA TRBJ2-5 TRBV5-1 NA CASSLVGGQETQYF TGCGCCAGCAGCTTGGTTGGGGGGCAAGAGACCCAGTACTTC
NA TRBJ2-5 TRBV27 NA CASSYSRSDYSTETQYF TGTGCCAGCAGTTACTCCAGATCTGACTATAGCACGGAGACCCAGTACTTC
once TRBJ2-7 TRBV5-6 TRBD1 CASSSGQGYEQYF TGTGCCAGCAGCTCAGGACAGGGCTACGAGCAGTACTTC
NA TRBJ1-4 TRBV9 TRBD1 CASSVAGGYGEKLFF TGTGCCAGCAGCGTCGCAGGGGGTTATGGTGAAAAACTGTTTTTT
NA TRBJ2-7 TRBV7-9 NA CASSFTRDISYEQYF TGTGCCAGCAGCTTTACCAGGGATATTTCCTACGAGCAGTACTTC
few TRBJ2-7 TRBV4-1 NA CASSPSSSYEQYF TGCGCCAGCAGCCCCTCGAGCTCCTACGAGCAGTACTTC
NA TRBJ2-7 TRBV4-3 TRBD2 CASSHRSGGSYEQYF TGCGCCAGCAGCCACCGAAGCGGGGGCTCCTACGAGCAGTACTTC
NA TRBJ2-2 TRBV2 TRBD1 CASSPRDRRNTGELFF TGTGCCAGCAGTCCCCGGGACAGGCGGAACACCGGGGAGCTGTTTTTT
NA TRBJ2-7 TRBV7-9 TRBD2 CASSFQERDYEQYF TGTGCCAGCAGCTTTCAAGAGCGGGACTACGAGCAGTACTTC
NA TRBJ2-7 TRBV7-9 TRBD1 CASSFLRGPSSYEQYF TGTGCCAGCAGCTTTCTCAGGGGGCCGAGCTCCTACGAGCAGTACTTC
NA TRBJ2-7 TRBV5-6 NA CASSSSFSSYEQYF TGTGCCAGCAGCAGTAGTTTTTCCTCCTACGAGCAGTACTTC
NA TRBJ1-1 TRBV4-1 TRBD1 CASSQSPGQAEAFF TGCGCCAGCAGCCAATCTCCCGGACAGGCTGAAGCTTTCTTT
NA TRBJ2-7 TRBV7-9 NA CASSLAPRDEQYF TGTGCCAGCAGCCTGGCGCCAAGGGACGAGCAGTACTTC